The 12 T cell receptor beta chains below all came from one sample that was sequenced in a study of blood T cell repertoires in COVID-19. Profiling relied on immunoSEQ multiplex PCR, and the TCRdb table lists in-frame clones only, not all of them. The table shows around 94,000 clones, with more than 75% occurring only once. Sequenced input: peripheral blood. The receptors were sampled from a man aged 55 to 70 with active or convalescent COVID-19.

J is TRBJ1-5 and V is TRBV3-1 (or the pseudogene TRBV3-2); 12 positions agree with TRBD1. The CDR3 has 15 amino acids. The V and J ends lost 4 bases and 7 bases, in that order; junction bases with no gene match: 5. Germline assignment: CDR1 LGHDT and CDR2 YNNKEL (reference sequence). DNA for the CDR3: TGTGCCAGCAGCCCGGGACAGGGGGCAGGACAGCCCCAGCATTTT. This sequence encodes CASSPGQGAGQPQHF.

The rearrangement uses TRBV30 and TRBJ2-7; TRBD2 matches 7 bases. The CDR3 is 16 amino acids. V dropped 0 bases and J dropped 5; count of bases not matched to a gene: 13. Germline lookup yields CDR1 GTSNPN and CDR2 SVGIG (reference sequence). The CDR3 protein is CAWSVQASGFLNEQYF. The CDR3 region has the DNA TGTGCCTGGAGTGTACAGGCTAGCGGCTTTCTGAACGAGCAGTACTTC.

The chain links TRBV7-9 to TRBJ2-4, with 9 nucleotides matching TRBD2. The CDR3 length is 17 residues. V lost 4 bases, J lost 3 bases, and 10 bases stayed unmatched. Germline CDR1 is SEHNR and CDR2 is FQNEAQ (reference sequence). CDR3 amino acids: CASSWGGLAGVKNIQYF. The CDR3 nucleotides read TGTGCCAGCAGCTGGGGGGGACTAGCTGGGGTCAAAAACATTCAGTACTTC.

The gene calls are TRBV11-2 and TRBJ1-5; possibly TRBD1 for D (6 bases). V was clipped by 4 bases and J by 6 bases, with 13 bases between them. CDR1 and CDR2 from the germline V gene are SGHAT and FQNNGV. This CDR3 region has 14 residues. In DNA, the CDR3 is TGTGCCAGCAGCTCCAGGGGTAGTAGTCAGCCCCAGCATTTT. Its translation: CASSSRGSSQPQHF.

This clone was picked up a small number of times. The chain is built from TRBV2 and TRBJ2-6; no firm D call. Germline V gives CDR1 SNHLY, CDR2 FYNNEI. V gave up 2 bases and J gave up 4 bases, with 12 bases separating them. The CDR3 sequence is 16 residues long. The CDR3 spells CASSESTIPGANVLTF. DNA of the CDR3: TGTGCCAGCAGTGAAAGCACTATTCCCGGGGCCAACGTCCTGACTTTC.

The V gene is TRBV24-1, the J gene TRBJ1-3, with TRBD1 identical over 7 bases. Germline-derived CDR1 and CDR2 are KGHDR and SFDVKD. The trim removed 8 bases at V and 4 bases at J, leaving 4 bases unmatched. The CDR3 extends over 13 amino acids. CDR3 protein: CATKGAVGNTIYF. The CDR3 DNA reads TGTGCCACCAAGGGGGCAGTAGGAAACACCATATATTTT.

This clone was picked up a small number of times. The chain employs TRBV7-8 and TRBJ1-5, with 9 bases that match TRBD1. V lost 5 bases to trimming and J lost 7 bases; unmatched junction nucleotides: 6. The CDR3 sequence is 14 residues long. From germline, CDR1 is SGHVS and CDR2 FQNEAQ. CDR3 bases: TGTGCCAGCAGCATGGACAGGGGACGCCAGCCCCAGCATTTT. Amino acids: CASSMDRGRQPQHF.

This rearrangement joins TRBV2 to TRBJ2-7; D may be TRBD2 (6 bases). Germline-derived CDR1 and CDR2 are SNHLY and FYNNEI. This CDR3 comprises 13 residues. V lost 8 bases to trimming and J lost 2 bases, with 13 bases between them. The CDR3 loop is CASGGVGAYEQYF. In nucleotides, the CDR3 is TGTGCCAGCGGCGGGGTTGGGGCCTACGAGCAGTACTTC.

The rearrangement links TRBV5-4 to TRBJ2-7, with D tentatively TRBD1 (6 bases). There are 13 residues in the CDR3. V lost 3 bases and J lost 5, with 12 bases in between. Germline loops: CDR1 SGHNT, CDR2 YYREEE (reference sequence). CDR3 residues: CASSSDRSHEQYV. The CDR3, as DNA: TGTGCCAGCAGCTCCGACAGGTCACACGAGCAGTACGTC.

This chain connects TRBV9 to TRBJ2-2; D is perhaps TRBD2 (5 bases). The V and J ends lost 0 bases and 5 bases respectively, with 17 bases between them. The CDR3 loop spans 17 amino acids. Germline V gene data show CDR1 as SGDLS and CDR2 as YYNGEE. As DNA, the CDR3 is TGTGCCAGCAGCGTAGACCCCAGACACCGGGGAACCGGGGAGCTGTTTTTT. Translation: CASSVDPRHRGTGELFF.

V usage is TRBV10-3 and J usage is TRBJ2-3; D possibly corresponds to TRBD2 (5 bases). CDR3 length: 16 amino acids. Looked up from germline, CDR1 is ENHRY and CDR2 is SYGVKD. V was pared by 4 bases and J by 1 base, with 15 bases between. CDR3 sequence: CAISGLAEEGTDTQYF. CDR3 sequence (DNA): TGTGCCATCAGTGGATTGGCAGAGGAGGGCACAGATACGCAGTATTTT.

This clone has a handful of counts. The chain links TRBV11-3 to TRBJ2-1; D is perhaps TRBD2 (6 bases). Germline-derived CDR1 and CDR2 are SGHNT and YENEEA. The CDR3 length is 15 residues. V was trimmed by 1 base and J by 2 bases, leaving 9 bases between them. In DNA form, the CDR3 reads TGTGCCAGCAGCTTAGGCGGGGATCCCTACAATGAGCAGTTCTTC. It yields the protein CASSLGGDPYNEQFF.